Below are 14 T cell receptor beta chains sequenced from a single sample in a study of blood T cell repertoires in COVID-19 (dated by TCRdb to 2018 to 2020). The method was the immunoSEQ multiplex PCR assay. The table was pulled from immuneACCESS by TCRdb, which kept in-frame rearrangements only. Such tables lose some clones; where checked, under half of the loss comes from unresolved V genes, and the rest has no known cause. The sample table shows roughly 100,000 clones, and approximately 78% are seen once. In total, the top ten clones hold 9.5% to 10% of the sample. Sequencing was done on a sample of peripheral blood. The source of these receptors is a man aged 60-69 years with active or convalescent COVID-19.

The rearrangement joins TRBV2 to TRBJ2-7, with 7 bases identical to TRBD1. The CDR3 has 14 amino acids. Germline values: CDR1 SNHLY, CDR2 FYNNEI. V was pared by 6 bases and J by 5 bases, with 10 bases of the junction left unmatched. The chain's CDR3 is CASSDGTAFDEQYF. The CDR3 nucleotides read TGTGCCAGCAGCGACGGGACAGCTTTTGACGAGCAGTACTTC.

The chain uses TRBV19 and TRBJ1-6; D call uncertain. The CDR3 runs to 13 residues. Germline V gene lookup returns CDR1 LNHDA and CDR2 SQIVND (reference sequence). V shed 8 bases and J shed 7 bases, with 12 bases lying between them. CDR3 nucleotide sequence: TGTGCCAGTGAGCGGACGGGGAATTCACCCCTCCACTTT. It encodes CASERTGNSPLHF.

The chain uses TRBV19 and TRBJ2-2; no clear D gene. The ends were cut back, 6 bases at V and 1 base at J, with 15 bases in the middle. Germline V CDR1 and CDR2: LNHDA, SQIVND (reference sequence). This CDR3 contains 16 residues. The CDR3 region has the DNA TGTGCCAGTAGCCCTTCCCGGGTGGGGAACACCGGGGAGCTGTTTTTT. It codes for CASSPSRVGNTGELFF.

The chain has TRBV10-2 and TRBJ1-5; D unresolved. This CDR3 spans 16 amino acids. V dropped 0 bases and J dropped 0 bases, with 9 bases sitting between them. Germline lookup yields CDR1 WSHSY and CDR2 SAAADI. CDR3 coding DNA: TGCGCCAGCAGTGAGTCAGTAGTCTATAGCAATCAGCCCCAGCATTTT. Protein sequence: CASSESVVYSNQPQHF.

This chain connects TRBV13 to TRBJ2-3; 7 positions agree with TRBD2. Trimming at V came to 4 bases and at J to 4 bases, leaving 8 bases not matched to a gene. The germline CDR1 and CDR2 sequences are PRHDT and FYEKMQ (reference sequence). The CDR3 sequence is 15 residues long. CDR3 sequence reads: CASSYERGRADTQYF. For the CDR3, the DNA is TGTGCCAGCAGCTACGAGCGGGGTCGTGCAGATACGCAGTATTTT.

The CDR3 spells CASSFLSPVGELFF. The CDR3 nucleotides are TGTGCCAGCAGCTTCCTCTCCCCCGTGGGGGAGCTGTTTTTT. V usage is TRBV7-2 and J usage is TRBJ2-2; D remains ambiguous. CDR1 is SGHTA, CDR2 FQGNSA, per germline. The CDR3 covers 14 residues. V lost 3 bases and J lost 8, with 13 bases in between.

Regarding this clone: At one end, the junction sequence differs from germline, possibly due to a read error. The chain couples TRBV7-7 to TRBJ2-5, with a possible D match to TRBD1 (5 bases). CDR1 is SSHAT, CDR2 FNYEAQ, per germline (reference sequence). The CDR3 length is 13 residues. CDR3 bases: TGTGCTAGCAGCTTAGGGGCCGAAGAGACCCAGTACTTC. Encoded protein: CASSLGAEETQYF.

This chain joins TRBV19 and TRBJ2-7, with TRBD2 matching over 10 bases. The CDR3 has 14 residues. J was trimmed by 0 bases and V by 4 bases; bases with no gene match: 0. Looked up from germline, CDR1 is LNHDA and CDR2 is SQIVND (reference sequence). CDR3 sequence (DNA): TGTGCCAGTAGTACTAGCGGGAGCTCCTACGAGCAGTACTTC. It specifies CASSTSGSSYEQYF. The full variable domain, rest sourced from reference TRBV19 and TRBJ2-7, is DGGITQSPKYLFRKEGQNVTLSCEQNLNHDAMYWYRQDPGQGLRLIYYSQIVNDFQKGDIAEGYSVSREKKESFPLTVTSAQKNPTAFYLCASSTSGSSYEQYFGPGTRLTVT.

The chain is built from TRBV5-6 and TRBJ1-2; D gene unclear. The ends were cut back, 1 base at V and 4 bases at J, with 11 bases in the middle. The CDR3 totals 14 residues. Per germline, CDR1 SGHDT and CDR2 YYEEEE. The CDR3 DNA follows: TGTGCCAGCAGCTTGCAGGTCAAAGCCTATGGCTACACCTTC. Protein: CASSLQVKAYGYTF. The whole variable domain, filled in from reference TRBV5-6 and TRBJ1-2, reads DAGVTQSPTHLIKTRGQQVTLRCSPKSGHDTVSWYQQALGQGPQFIFQYYEEEERQRGNFPDRFSGHQFPNYSSELNVNALLLGDSALYLCASSLQVKAYGYTFGSGTRLTVV.

V gene TRBV27 combines with J gene TRBJ2-2, with 9 nucleotides matching TRBD2. Germline CDR1 reads MNHEY; CDR2 reads SMNVEV (reference sequence). V was clipped by 4 bases and J by 4 bases; unmatched bases: 4. The CDR3 totals 15 residues. CDR3 loop: CASSSLAGITGELFF. In DNA, the CDR3 is TGTGCCAGCAGTTCCCTAGCGGGAATCACCGGGGAGCTGTTTTTT.

The rearrangement uses TRBV18 and TRBJ2-5; TRBD2 might be the D (5 bases). The V end lost 3 bases, the J end lost 7 bases, and 12 bases lay between the germline ends. The germline V gene encodes CDR1 KGHSH and CDR2 LQKENI. This CDR3 spans 13 amino acids. The DNA for the CDR3 is TGTGCCAGCTCACCCAAAGCCGCGGGGACCCAGTACTTC. It codes for CASSPKAAGTQYF.

V and J are TRBV10-3 and TRBJ2-1, with TRBD2 matching 7 bases. Losses at the gene ends were 4 bases for V and 6 bases for J; bases not matched to a gene: 9. The CDR3 extends over 15 amino acids. Per the germline V gene, CDR1 is ENHRY and CDR2 is SYGVKD. CDR3 protein: CAISAGVAGGNEQFF. CDR3 DNA sequence: TGTGCCATCAGTGCTGGGGTAGCGGGTGGCAATGAGCAGTTCTTC.

The chain combines TRBV9 with TRBJ1-6; TRBD1 agrees at 8 bases. Germline CDR1 SGDLS, CDR2 YYNGEE. Germline trimming cut 3 bases from V and 4 bases from J; bases unmatched to any gene: 3. The CDR3 length is 15 residues. DNA for the CDR3: TGTGCCAGCAGCGGACAGGGGACGTATAATTCACCCCTCCACTTT. This gives the protein CASSGQGTYNSPLHF.

This clone showed up just once. This chain links TRBV9 with TRBJ2-3, with 8 positions matching TRBD2. With V trimmed by 4 bases and J by 3 bases, 7 bases remained unmatched. CDR1 is SGDLS and CDR2 is YYNGEE in the germline V gene. CDR3 size: 15 residues. The CDR3 sequence: CASSPAGTRTDTQYF. CDR3 sequence (DNA): TGTGCCAGCAGCCCAGCCGGGACTAGAACAGATACGCAGTATTTT.